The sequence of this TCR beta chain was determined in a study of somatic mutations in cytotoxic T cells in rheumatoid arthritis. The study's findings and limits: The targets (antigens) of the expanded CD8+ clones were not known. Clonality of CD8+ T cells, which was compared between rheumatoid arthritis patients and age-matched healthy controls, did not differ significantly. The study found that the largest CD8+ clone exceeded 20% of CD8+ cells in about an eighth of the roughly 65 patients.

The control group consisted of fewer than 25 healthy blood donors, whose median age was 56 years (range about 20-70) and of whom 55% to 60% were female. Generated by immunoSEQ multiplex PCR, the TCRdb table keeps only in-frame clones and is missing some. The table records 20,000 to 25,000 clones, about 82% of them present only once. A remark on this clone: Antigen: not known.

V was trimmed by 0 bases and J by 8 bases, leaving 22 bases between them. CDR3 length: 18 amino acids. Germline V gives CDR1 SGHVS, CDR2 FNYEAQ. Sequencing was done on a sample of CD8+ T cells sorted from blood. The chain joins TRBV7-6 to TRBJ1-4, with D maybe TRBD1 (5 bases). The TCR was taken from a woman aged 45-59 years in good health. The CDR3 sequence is CASSLATQGVFLREKLFF. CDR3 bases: TGTGCCAGCAGCTTAGCGACCCAGGGTGTGTTTCTACGGGAAAAACTGTTTTTT. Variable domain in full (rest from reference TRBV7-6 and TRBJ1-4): GAGVSQSPRYKVTKRGQDVALRCDPISGHVSLYWYRQALGQGPEFLTYFNYEAQQDKSGLPNDRFSAERPEGSISTLTIQRTEQRDSAMYRCASSLATQGVFLREKLFFGSGTQLSVL.